This T cell receptor (beta chain) was recorded in a study of control samples from healthy donors and cancer patients. This clone was counted a few times. Profiled with immunoSEQ multiplex PCR; TCRdb holds only in-frame clones, not every one. The repertoire has about 130,000 clones, approximately 90% of them found once; the top ten carry 2.1%. The CDR3 is 15 amino acids. Germline V gene lookup returns CDR1 MNHNY and CDR2 SVGAGI (reference sequence). V shed 0 bases and J 6 bases; nucleotides not matched to a gene: 5. The sequence was collected from a woman aged 50 to 60 in good health. The sample taken for sequencing was blood. The J gene is TRBJ2-7, the V gene TRBV6-6; the match to TRBD2 covers 10 bases. The CDR3 DNA reads as TGTGCCAGCAGTTACTCAGCGGGGGGGCCTTTCGAGCAGTACTTC. Translating gives CASSYSAGGPFEQYF.